Sequencing of this TCR beta chain was carried out in a study of cytomegalovirus exposure and HLA in healthy donors. Trimming left V 3 bases short and J 4 bases short, with 7 bases between. CDR3 length: 12 amino acids. Germline loops: CDR1 MNHEY, CDR2 SMNVEV (reference sequence). PCR amplification relied on 60 Vbeta primers (plus 13 Jbeta primers). Assay: immunoSEQ multiplex PCR; the TCRdb copy retains only in-frame clones and omits some. This sample carries over 150,000 clones, about 80% of them seen once, and the ten largest clones take about 1.4%. The material sequenced was PBMCs. The chain joins TRBV27 to TRBJ2-7; TRBD2 is a possible D gene (6 bases). The clonotype was recovered from a girl aged 5 to 17 in good health and CMV-seropositive. CDR3 residues: CASSFGGYEQYF. The CDR3 DNA reads TGTGCCAGCAGTTTCGGGGGATACGAGCAGTACTTC.